This T cell receptor (beta chain) was obtained from a study of cytomegalovirus exposure and HLA in healthy donors. Researchers ran the PCR with 60 Vbeta and 13 Jbeta primers. Per the study methods: Unique TCR beta chains numbered around 80 million in a later analysis, with roughly 10 million shared. Assay: immunoSEQ multiplex PCR; the TCRdb copy retains only in-frame clones and omits some. V and J calls and clone size come straight from that table; D and trimming were deduced from the DNA. Seen here are approximately 180,000 clones, 80% observed once, and the top ten hold roughly 0.99%. This clone was detected a few times. There are 12 residues in the CDR3. The germline V gene has CDR1 SQVTM and CDR2 ANQGSEA. The V and J ends lost 6 bases and 7 bases, in that order; junction bases with no gene match: 5.

The clonotype comes from a woman aged 35 to 49 in good health and CMV-seronegative. The genes are TRBV29-1 and TRBJ2-1; 8 nucleotides agree with TRBD2. Sequenced: PBMCs. As DNA, the CDR3 is TGCAGCGTCGGTAGCGGGGAAAATGAGCAGTTCTTC. Protein: CSVGSGENEQFF.